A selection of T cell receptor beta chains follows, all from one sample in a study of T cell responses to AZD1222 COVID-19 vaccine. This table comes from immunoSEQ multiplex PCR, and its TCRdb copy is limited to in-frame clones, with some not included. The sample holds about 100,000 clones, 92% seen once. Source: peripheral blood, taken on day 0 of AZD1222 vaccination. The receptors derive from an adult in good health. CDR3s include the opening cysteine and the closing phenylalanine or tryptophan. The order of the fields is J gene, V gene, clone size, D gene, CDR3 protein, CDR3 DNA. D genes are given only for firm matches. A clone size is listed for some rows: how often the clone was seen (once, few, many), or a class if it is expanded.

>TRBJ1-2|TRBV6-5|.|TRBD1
CASSYGGTGIYGYTF
TGTGCCAGCAGTTACGGCGGGACAGGGATCTATGGCTACACCTTC
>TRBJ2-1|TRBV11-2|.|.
CASRIERAVEFF
TGTGCCAGCAGAATCGAACGGGCAGTTGAGTTCTTC
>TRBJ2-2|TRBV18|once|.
CASSIRRANTGELFF
TGTGCCAGCTCCATTCGGCGGGCGAACACCGGGGAGCTGTTTTTT
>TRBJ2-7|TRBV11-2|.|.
CASSFLLEGEQYF
TGTGCCAGCAGCTTCCTACTAGAAGGCGAGCAGTACTTC
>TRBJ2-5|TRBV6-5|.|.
CASSYSATGSETQYF
TGTGCCAGCAGTTACTCGGCAACCGGGAGTGAGACCCAGTACTTC
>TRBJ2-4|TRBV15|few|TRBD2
CATSAGGENIQYF
TGTGCCACCAGCGCGGGAGGGGAAAACATTCAGTACTTC
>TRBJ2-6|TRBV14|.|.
CASSQGSSGANVLTF
TGTGCCAGCAGCCAAGGTTCCTCTGGGGCCAACGTCCTGACTTTC
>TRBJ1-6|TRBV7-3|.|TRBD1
CASSLGTGKSGSPLHF
TGTGCCAGCAGCCTAGGGACAGGGAAGTCGGGTTCACCCCTCCACTTT
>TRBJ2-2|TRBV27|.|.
CASSHLGGGGELFF
TGTGCCAGCAGTCATCTAGGTGGCGGCGGGGAGCTGTTTTTT
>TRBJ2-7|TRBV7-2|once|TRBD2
CASSSRTSGRSEQYF
TGTGCCAGCAGCTCCCGGACTAGCGGGAGGAGCGAGCAGTACTTC
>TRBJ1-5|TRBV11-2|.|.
CASSVGTAFNQPQHF
TGTGCCAGCAGCGTCGGGACGGCTTTTAATCAGCCCCAGCATTTT
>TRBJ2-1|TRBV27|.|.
CASSFLAIPSYNEQFF
TGTGCCAGCAGTTTTCTTGCTATTCCGTCCTACAATGAGCAGTTCTTC